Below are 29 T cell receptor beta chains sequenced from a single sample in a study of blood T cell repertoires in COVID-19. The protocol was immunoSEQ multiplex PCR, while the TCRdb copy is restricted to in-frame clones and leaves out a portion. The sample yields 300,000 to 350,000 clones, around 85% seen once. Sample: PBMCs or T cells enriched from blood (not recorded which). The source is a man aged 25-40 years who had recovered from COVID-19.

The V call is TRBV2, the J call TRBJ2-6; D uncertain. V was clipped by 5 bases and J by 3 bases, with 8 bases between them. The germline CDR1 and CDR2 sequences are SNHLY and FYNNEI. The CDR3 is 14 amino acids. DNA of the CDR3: TGTGCCAGCAGTAACTTGGTTGGGGCCAACGTCCTGACTTTC. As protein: CASSNLVGANVLTF.

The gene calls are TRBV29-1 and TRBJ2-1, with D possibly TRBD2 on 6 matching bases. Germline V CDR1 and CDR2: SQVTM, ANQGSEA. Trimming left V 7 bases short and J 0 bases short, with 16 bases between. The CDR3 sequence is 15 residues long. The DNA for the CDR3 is TGCAGCGCGGGGGAGTCAGGGTTCTCCTACAATGAGCAGTTCTTC. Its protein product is CSAGESGFSYNEQFF.

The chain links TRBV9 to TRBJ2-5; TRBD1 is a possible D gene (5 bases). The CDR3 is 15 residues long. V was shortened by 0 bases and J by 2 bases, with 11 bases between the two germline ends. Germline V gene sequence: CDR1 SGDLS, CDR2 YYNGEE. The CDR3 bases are TGTGCCAGCAGCGTAGGGGGCCGCCTGCAAGAGACCCAGTACTTC. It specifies CASSVGGRLQETQYF. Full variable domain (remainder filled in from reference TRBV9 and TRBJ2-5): DSGVTQTPKHLITATGQRVTLRCSPRSGDLSVYWYQQSLDQGLQFLIQYYNGEERAKGNILERFSAQQFPDLHSELNLSSLELGDSALYFCASSVGGRLQETQYFGPGTRLLVL.

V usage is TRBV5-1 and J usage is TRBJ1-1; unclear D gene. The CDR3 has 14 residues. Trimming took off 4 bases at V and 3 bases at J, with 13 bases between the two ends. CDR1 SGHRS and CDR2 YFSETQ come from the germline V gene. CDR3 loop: CASSIDTGDTEAFF. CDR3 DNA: TGCGCCAGCAGCATAGACACCGGGGACACTGAAGCTTTCTTT.

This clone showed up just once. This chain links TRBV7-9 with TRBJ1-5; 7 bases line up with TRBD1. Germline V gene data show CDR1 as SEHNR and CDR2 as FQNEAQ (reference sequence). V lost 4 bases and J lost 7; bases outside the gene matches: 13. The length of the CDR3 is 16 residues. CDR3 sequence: CASSSYRGGGEQPQHF. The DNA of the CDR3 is TGTGCCAGCAGCTCCTACAGGGGAGGAGGGGAACAGCCCCAGCATTTT.

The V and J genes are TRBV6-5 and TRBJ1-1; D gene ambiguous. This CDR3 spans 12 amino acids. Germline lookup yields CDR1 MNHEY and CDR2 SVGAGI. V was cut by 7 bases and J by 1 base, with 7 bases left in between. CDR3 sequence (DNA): TGTGCCAGCACCCGCGGGAACACTGAAGCTTTCTTT. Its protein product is CASTRGNTEAFF.

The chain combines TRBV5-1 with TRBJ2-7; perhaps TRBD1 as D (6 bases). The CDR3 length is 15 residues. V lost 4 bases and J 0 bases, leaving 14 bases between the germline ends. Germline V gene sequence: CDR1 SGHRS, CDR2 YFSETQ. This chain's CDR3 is CASSQDSSYSYEQYF. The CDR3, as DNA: TGCGCCAGCAGCCAGGACAGTTCTTACTCCTACGAGCAGTACTTC.

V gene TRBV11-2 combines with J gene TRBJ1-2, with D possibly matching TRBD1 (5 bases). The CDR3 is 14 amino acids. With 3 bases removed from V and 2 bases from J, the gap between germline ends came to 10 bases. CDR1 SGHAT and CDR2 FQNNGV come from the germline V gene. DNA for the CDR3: TGTGCCAGCAGCTTCGACAGACTGAACTATGGCTACACCTTC. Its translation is CASSFDRLNYGYTF.

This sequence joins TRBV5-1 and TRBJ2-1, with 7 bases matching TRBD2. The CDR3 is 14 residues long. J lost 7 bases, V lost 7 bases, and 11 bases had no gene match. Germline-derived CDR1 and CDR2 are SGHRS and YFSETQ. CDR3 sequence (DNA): TGCGCCAGCGAAGAACGAGCGGGGTTTAATGAGCAGTTCTTC. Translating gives CASEERAGFNEQFF.

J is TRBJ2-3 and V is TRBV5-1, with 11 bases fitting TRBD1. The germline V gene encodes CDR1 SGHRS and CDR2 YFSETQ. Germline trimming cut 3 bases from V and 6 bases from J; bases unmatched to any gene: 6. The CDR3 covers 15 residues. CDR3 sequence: CASSSGQGAGDTQYF. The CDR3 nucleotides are TGCGCCAGCAGCTCTGGACAGGGGGCAGGGGATACGCAGTATTTT. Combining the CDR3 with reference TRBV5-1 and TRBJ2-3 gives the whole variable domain KAGVTQTPRYLIKTRGQQVTLSCSPISGHRSVSWYQQTPGQGLQFLFEYFSETQRNKGNFPGRFSGRQFSNSRSEMNVSTLELGDSALYLCASSSGQGAGDTQYFGPGTRLTVL.

CDR3 in DNA: TGCGCCAGCAGCTTGCCCAGGGGGACTTACAATGAGCAGTTCTTC. This encodes CASSLPRGTYNEQFF. This rearrangement joins TRBV5-1 to TRBJ2-1; tentative D call: TRBD1 (7 bases). The CDR3 covers 15 residues. Germline-derived CDR1 and CDR2 are SGHRS and YFSETQ. The V gene lost 1 base and the J gene lost 4 bases, with 12 bases spanning the gap.

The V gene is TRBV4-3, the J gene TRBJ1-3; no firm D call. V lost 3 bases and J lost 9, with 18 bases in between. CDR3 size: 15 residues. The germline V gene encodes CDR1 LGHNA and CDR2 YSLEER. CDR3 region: CASSQEDLARGTIYF. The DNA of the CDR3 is TGCGCCAGCAGCCAGGAGGATCTAGCGCGAGGCACCATATATTTT.

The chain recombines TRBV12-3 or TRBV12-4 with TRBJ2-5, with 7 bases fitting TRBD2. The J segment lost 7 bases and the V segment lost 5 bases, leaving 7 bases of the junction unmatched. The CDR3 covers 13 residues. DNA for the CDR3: TGTGCCAGCAGTACTAGCGACGAGGGGACCCAGTACTTC. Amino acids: CASSTSDEGTQYF.

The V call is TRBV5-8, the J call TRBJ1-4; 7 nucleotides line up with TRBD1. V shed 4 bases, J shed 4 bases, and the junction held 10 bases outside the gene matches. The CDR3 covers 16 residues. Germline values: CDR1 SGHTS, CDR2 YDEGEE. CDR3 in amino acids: CASSPGLTGFNEKLFF. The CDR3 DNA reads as TGTGCCAGCAGCCCGGGATTGACAGGGTTTAATGAAAAACTGTTTTTT.

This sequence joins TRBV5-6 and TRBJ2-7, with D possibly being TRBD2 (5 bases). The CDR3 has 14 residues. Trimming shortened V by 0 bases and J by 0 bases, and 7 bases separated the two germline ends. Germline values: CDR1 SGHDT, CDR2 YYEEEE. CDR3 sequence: CASSLGGFSYEQYF. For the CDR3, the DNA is TGTGCCAGCAGCTTGGGAGGGTTCTCCTACGAGCAGTACTTC.

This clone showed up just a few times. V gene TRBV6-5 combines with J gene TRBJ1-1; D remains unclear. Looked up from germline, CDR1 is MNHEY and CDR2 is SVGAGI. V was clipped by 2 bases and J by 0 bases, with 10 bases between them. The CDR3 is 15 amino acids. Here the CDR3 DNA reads TGTGCCAGCAGTTACGGGAGGACTTTGAACACTGAAGCTTTCTTT. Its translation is CASSYGRTLNTEAFF.

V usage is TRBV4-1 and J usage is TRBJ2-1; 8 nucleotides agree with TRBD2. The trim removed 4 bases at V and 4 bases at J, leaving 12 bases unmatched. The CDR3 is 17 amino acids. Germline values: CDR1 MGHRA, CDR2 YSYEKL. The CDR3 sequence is CASSPNLAAGVYNEQFF. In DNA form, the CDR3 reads TGCGCCAGCAGCCCTAATCTAGCAGCGGGGGTTTACAATGAGCAGTTCTTC.

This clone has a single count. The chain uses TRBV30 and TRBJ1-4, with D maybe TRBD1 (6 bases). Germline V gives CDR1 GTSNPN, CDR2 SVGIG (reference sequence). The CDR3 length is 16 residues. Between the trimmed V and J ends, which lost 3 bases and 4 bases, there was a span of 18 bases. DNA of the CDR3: TGTGCCTGGAGGAGCCTACAGGGTGGGGATAATGAAAAACTGTTTTTT. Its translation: CAWRSLQGGDNEKLFF.

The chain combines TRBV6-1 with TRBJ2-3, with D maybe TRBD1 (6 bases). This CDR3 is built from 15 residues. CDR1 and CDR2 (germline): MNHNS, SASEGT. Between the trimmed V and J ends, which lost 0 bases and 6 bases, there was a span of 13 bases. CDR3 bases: TGTGCCAGCAGTGAAGCCCGAACAGGGTTCGATACGCAGTATTTT. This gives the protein CASSEARTGFDTQYF.

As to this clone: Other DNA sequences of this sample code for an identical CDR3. Here the CDR3 reads CASSLRGDSSYNEQFF. The CDR3 DNA sequence: TGTGCCAGCAGCTTAAGGGGGGACAGCTCCTACAATGAGCAGTTCTTC. The chain joins TRBV11-2 to TRBJ2-1, with TRBD1 as a possible D gene (7 bases). Germline values: CDR1 SGHAT, CDR2 FQNNGV. This CDR3 comprises 16 residues. Trimming shortened V by 2 bases and J by 0 bases, and 11 bases separated the two germline ends.

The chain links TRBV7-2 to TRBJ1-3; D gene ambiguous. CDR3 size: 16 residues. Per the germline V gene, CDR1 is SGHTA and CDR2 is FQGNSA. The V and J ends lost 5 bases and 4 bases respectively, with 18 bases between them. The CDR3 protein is CASSPTFIGSGNTIYF. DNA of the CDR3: TGTGCCAGCAGCCCAACTTTTATTGGGAGCGGAAACACCATATATTTT. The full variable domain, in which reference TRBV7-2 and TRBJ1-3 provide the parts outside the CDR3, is GAGVSQSPSNKVTEKGKDVELRCDPISGHTALYWYRQSLGQGLEFLIYFQGNSAPDKSGLPSDRFSAERTGGSVSTLTIQRTQQEDSAVYLCASSPTFIGSGNTIYFGEGSWLTVV.

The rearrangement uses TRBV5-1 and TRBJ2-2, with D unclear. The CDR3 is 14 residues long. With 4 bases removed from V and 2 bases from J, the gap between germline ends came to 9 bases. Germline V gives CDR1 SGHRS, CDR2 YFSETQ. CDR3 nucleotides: TGCGCCAGCAGCCTGACAAGAAACACCGGGGAGCTGTTTTTT. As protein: CASSLTRNTGELFF.

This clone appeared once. The CDR3 is CASSGGSYNSPLHF. Written as DNA, the CDR3 is TGTGCCAGCAGTGGTGGCAGCTATAATTCACCCCTCCACTTT. The chain has TRBV2 and TRBJ1-6; D unresolved. CDR1 is SNHLY and CDR2 is FYNNEI in the germline V gene. The ends were cut back, 4 bases at V and 3 bases at J, with 7 bases in the middle. CDR3 length equals 14 residues.

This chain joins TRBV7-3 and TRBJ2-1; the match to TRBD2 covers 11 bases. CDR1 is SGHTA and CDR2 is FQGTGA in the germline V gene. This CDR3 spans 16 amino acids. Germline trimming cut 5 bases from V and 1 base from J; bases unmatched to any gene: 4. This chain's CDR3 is CASSPLAGGSYNEQFF. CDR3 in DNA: TGTGCCAGCAGCCCCTTAGCGGGGGGGTCCTACAATGAGCAGTTCTTC. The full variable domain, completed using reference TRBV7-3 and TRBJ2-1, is GAGVSQTPSNKVTEKGKYVELRCDPISGHTALYWYRQSLGQGPEFLIYFQGTGAADDSGLPNDRFFAVRPEGSVSTLKIQRTERGDSAVYLCASSPLAGGSYNEQFFGPGTRLTVL.

CDR3 region: CASRRDFGAFF. CDR3 coding DNA: TGTGCCAGCCGCCGGGACTTCGGCGCTTTCTTT. The chain joins TRBV25-1 to TRBJ1-1; TRBD1 is a possible D gene (5 bases). CDR1 is MGHDK and CDR2 is SYGVNS in the germline V gene. The CDR3 is 11 residues long. V was trimmed by 8 bases and J by 11 bases, leaving 15 bases between them. The variable domain in full, completed from reference TRBV25-1 and TRBJ1-1, reads EADIYQTPRYLVIGTGKKITLECSQTMGHDKMYWYQQDPGMELHLIHYSYGVNSTEKGDLSSESTVSRIRTEHFPLTLESARPSHTSQYLCASRRDFGAFFGQGTRLTVV.

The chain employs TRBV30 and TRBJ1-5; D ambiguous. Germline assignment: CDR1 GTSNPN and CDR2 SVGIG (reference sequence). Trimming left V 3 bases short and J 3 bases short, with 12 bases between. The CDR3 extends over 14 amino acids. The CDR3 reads CAWSPGVDNQPQHF. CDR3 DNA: TGTGCCTGGAGCCCCGGGGTCGACAATCAGCCCCAGCATTTT.

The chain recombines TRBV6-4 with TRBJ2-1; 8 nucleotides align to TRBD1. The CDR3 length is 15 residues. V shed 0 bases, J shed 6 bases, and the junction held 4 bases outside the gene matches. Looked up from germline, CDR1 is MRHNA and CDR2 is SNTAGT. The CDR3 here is CASSDSGTGSNEQFF. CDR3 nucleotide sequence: TGTGCCAGCAGTGACTCTGGGACAGGATCCAATGAGCAGTTCTTC.

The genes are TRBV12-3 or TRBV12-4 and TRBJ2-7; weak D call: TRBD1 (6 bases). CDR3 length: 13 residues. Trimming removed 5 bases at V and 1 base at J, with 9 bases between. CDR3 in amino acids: CASSIQGSYEQYF. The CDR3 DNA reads TGTGCCAGCAGTATACAGGGTTCCTACGAGCAGTACTTC.

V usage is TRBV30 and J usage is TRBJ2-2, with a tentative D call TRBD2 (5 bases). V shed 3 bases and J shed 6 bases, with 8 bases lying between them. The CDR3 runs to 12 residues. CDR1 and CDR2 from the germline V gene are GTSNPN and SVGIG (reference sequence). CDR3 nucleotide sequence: TGTGCCTGGAGGGCGAGGGCCGGGGAGCTGTTTTTT. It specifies CAWRARAGELFF.